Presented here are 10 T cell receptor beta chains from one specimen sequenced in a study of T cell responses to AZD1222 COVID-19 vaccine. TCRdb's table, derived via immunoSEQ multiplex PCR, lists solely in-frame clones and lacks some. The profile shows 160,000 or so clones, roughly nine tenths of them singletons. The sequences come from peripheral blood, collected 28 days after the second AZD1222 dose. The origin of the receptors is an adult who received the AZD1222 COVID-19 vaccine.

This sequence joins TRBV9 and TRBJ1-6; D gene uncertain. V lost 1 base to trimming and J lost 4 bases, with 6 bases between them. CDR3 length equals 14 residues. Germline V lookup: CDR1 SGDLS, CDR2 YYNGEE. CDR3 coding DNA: TGTGCCAGCAGCGTACAGACTTATAATTCACCCCTCCACTTT. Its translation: CASSVQTYNSPLHF.

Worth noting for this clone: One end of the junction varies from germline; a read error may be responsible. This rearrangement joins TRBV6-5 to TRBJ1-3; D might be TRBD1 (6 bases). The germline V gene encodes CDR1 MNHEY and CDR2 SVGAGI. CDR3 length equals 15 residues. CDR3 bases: TGTGCCAGCAGTCACTCAGGGGATATTGGAAACACCATATATTTT. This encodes CASSHSGDIGNTIYF.

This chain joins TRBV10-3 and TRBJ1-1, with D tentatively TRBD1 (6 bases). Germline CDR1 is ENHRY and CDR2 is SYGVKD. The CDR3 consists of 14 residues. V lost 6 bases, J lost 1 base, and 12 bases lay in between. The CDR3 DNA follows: TGTGCCATCAGCTATCTGGACAGGAACACTGAAGCTTTCTTT. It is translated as CAISYLDRNTEAFF.

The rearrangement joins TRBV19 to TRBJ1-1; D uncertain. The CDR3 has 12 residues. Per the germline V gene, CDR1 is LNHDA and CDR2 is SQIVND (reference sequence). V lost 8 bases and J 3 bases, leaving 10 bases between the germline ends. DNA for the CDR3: TGTGCCAGTGCGGGTCGGCACACTGAAGCTTTCTTT. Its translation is CASAGRHTEAFF. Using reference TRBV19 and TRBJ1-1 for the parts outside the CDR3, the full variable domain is DGGITQSPKYLFRKEGQNVTLSCEQNLNHDAMYWYRQDPGQGLRLIYYSQIVNDFQKGDIAEGYSVSREKKESFPLTVTSAQKNPTAFYLCASAGRHTEAFFGQGTRLTVV.

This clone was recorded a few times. The CDR3 here is CASSTAEYGYTF. CDR3 nucleotide sequence: TGTGCCAGCAGTACCGCGGAGTATGGCTACACCTTC. The chain has TRBV2 and TRBJ1-2; D unclear. Looked up from germline, CDR1 is SNHLY and CDR2 is FYNNEI. This CDR3 is built from 12 residues. Trimming shortened V by 5 bases and J by 5 bases, and 9 bases separated the two germline ends.

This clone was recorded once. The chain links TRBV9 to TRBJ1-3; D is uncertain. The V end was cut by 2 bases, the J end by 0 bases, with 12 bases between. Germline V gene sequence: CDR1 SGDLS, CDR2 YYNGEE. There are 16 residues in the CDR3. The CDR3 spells CASSVNSVTSGNTIYF. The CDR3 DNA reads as TGTGCCAGCAGCGTGAACAGCGTCACCTCTGGAAACACCATATATTTT.

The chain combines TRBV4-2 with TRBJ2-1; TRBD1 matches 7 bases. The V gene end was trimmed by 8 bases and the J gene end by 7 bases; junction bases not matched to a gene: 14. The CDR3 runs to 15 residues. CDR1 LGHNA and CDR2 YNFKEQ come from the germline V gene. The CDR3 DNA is TGTGCCAGCCGAAAAATAGAGGGGGCGGTGAATGAGCAGTTCTTC. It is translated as CASRKIEGAVNEQFF.

CDR3 loop: CASSPGGSQGQPQHF. CDR3 DNA sequence: TGTGCCAGCTCACCAGGAGGGTCACAGGGGCAGCCCCAGCATTTT. The chain employs TRBV18 and TRBJ1-5; 7 nucleotides agree with TRBD1. Unmatched junction bases numbered 8, after V lost 2 bases and J lost 7 bases. Per the germline V gene, CDR1 is KGHSH and CDR2 is LQKENI. CDR3 length equals 15 residues. Drawing the rest from reference TRBV18 and TRBJ1-5, the complete variable domain is NAGVMQNPRHLVRRRGQEARLRCSPMKGHSHVYWYRQLPEEGLKFMVYLQKENIIDESGMPKERFSAEFPKEGPSILRIQQVVRGDSAAYFCASSPGGSQGQPQHFGDGTRLSIL.

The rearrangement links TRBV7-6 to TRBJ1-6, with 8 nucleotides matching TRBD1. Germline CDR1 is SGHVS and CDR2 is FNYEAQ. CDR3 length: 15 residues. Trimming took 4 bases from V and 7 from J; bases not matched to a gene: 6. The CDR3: CASSSLDRGNSPLHF. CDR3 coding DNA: TGTGCCAGCAGCTCCTTAGACAGGGGCAATTCACCCCTCCACTTT.

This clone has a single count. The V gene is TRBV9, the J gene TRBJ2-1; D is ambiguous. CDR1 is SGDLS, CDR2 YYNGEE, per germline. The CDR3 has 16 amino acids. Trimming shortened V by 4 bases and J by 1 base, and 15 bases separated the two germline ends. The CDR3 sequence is CASSLSGRASYNEQFF. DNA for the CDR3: TGTGCCAGCAGCCTTTCCGGAAGGGCTTCCTACAATGAGCAGTTCTTC. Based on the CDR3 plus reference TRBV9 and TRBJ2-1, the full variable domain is DSGVTQTPKHLITATGQRVTLRCSPRSGDLSVYWYQQSLDQGLQFLIQYYNGEERAKGNILERFSAQQFPDLHSELNLSSLELGDSALYFCASSLSGRASYNEQFFGPGTRLTVL.